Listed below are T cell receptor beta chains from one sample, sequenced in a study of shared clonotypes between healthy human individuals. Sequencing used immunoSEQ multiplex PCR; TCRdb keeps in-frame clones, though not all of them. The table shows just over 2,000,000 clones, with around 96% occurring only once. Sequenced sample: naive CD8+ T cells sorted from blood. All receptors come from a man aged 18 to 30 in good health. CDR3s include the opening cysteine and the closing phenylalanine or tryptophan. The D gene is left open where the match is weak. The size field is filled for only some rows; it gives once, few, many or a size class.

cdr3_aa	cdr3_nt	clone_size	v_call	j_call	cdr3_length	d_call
CASSVLPGLAGGGEQFF	TGTGCCAGCAGCGTGCTTCCGGGACTAGCGGGAGGCGGTGAGCAGTTCTTC	.	TRBV7-2	TRBJ2-1	17	TRBD2
CASSLLAAGRLTSTDTQYF	TGTGCCAGCAGTTTACTTGCGGCGGGACGACTTACTAGCACAGATACGCAGTATTTT	.	TRBV27	TRBJ2-3	19	.
CASNSGGEYNEQFF	TGTGCCAGTAATAGCGGGGGGGAATACAATGAGCAGTTCTTC	once	TRBV6-5	TRBJ2-1	14	TRBD2
CASSEAGGSNEQFF	TGTGCCAGCAGCGAAGCGGGGGGATCGAATGAGCAGTTCTTC	.	TRBV9	TRBJ2-1	14	TRBD2
CASSLPGHLYDGYTF	TGTGCCAGCAGCTTACCGGGACATCTCTATGATGGCTACACCTTC	.	TRBV5-4	TRBJ1-2	15	.
CASSSTEQFF	TGTGCCAGCAGCTCTACTGAGCAGTTCTTC	.	TRBV7-9	TRBJ2-1	10	.
CASEGGAVYADTQYF	TGTGCCAGCGAAGGGGGGGCAGTTTACGCAGATACGCAGTATTTT	.	TRBV28	TRBJ2-3	15	.
CASSPLDGSTDTQYF	TGTGCCAGCTCACCACTGGACGGAAGCACAGATACGCAGTATTTT	.	TRBV18	TRBJ2-3	15	.
CASRGLAGGEQFF	TGTGCCAGTAGGGGACTAGCGGGAGGTGAGCAGTTCTTC	once	TRBV19	TRBJ2-1	13	TRBD2
CASSYQGITDTQYF	TGTGCCAGCAGTTACCAGGGGATCACAGATACGCAGTATTTT	.	TRBV6-5	TRBJ2-3	14	.
CSVEDPPHVNEQFF	TGCAGCGTTGAAGATCCCCCCCACGTCAATGAGCAGTTCTTC	once	TRBV29-1	TRBJ2-1	14	.